Each of the 21 T cell receptor beta chains below was sequenced from the same sample in a study of control samples from healthy donors and cancer patients (dated by TCRdb to 2018 to 2021). The receptor library was made with the immunoSEQ multiplex PCR assay. The table comes from immuneACCESS by way of TCRdb, which keeps in-frame sequences with V and J called. Part of the clones is missing from these tables; in studies checked, under half for an unresolved V gene and the rest for unknown reasons. The sample includes about 130,000 clones, with approximately 92% observed a single time. The ten largest clones capture about 2.7% of the sample. Material: blood. All receptors derive from a man aged 35-49 years in good health.

The chain carries TRBV5-4 and TRBJ2-6, with TRBD1 matching over 12 bases. CDR1 and CDR2 (germline): SGHNT, YYREEE (reference sequence). Unmatched junction bases numbered 11, after V lost 0 bases and J lost 4 bases. The CDR3 runs 20 residues. As DNA, the CDR3 is TGTGCCAGCAGCTTGGCCCCTTGGGGACAGGGGGCGTCAGGGGCCAACGTCCTGACTTTC. This sequence encodes CASSLAPWGQGASGANVLTF.

V usage is TRBV11-2 and J usage is TRBJ1-1; possibly TRBD1 for D (6 bases). Germline loops: CDR1 SGHAT, CDR2 FQNNGV. The CDR3 is made up of 14 amino acids. V was cut by 5 bases and J by 5 bases, with 15 bases left in between. The CDR3 coding sequence is TGTGCCAGCAGCCCCATCAGGGGCGGGACTGAAGCTTTCTTT. This encodes CASSPIRGGTEAFF.

The chain carries TRBV5-1 and TRBJ2-3; maybe TRBD1 (6 bases). This CDR3 spans 14 amino acids. CDR1 is SGHRS, CDR2 YFSETQ, per germline. V was clipped by 0 bases and J by 5 bases, with 10 bases between them. CDR3 region: CASSLAGQLDTQYF. CDR3 nucleotides: TGCGCCAGCAGCTTGGCGGGACAACTAGATACGCAGTATTTT. Based on the CDR3 plus reference TRBV5-1 and TRBJ2-3, the full variable domain is KAGVTQTPRYLIKTRGQQVTLSCSPISGHRSVSWYQQTPGQGLQFLFEYFSETQRNKGNFPGRFSGRQFSNSRSEMNVSTLELGDSALYLCASSLAGQLDTQYFGPGTRLTVL.

This clone was observed a few times. V usage is TRBV7-3 and J usage is TRBJ1-1; D unclear. Germline CDR1 SGHTA, CDR2 FQGTGA. This CDR3 region has 13 residues. V lost 4 bases, J lost 11 bases, and 17 bases lay in between. The CDR3 DNA reads as TGTGCCAGCAGCTCTGAACCGGGGATTGGGGCTTTCTTT. This sequence encodes CASSSEPGIGAFF.

The chain employs TRBV19 and TRBJ2-4, with D possibly being TRBD1 (6 bases). Germline V CDR1 and CDR2: LNHDA, SQIVND (reference sequence). This CDR3 region has 15 residues. Trimming pared 3 bases from V and 3 bases from J, leaving 12 bases between. This chain's CDR3 is CASSIGQWDKNIQYF. The CDR3, as DNA: TGTGCCAGTAGTATCGGACAGTGGGACAAAAACATTCAGTACTTC.

The chain recombines TRBV19 with TRBJ1-5, with D unresolved. V was cut by 8 bases and J by 5 bases, with 13 bases left in between. The germline V gene has CDR1 LNHDA and CDR2 SQIVND (reference sequence). The CDR3 spans 13 residues. This chain's CDR3 is CASRLDGYQPQHF. CDR3 sequence (DNA): TGTGCCAGTCGACTTGACGGGTATCAGCCCCAGCATTTT.

The CDR3 protein is CAWRSQAHNSPLHF. The CDR3 coding sequence is TGTGCCTGGAGATCACAGGCTCATAATTCACCCCTCCACTTT. The genes are TRBV30 and TRBJ1-6, with D possibly matching TRBD1 (5 bases). The CDR3 runs to 14 residues. CDR1 is GTSNPN and CDR2 is SVGIG in the germline V gene (reference sequence). V was trimmed by 3 bases and J by 5 bases, leaving 11 bases between them.

In this sample, this clone turned up once. The chain recombines TRBV5-4 with TRBJ2-1; TRBD2 matches at 8 bases. The CDR3 runs to 15 residues. After removal of 0 bases from V and 6 bases from J, the junction contained 5 bases not matched to a gene. CDR1 is SGHNT, CDR2 YYREEE, per germline (reference sequence). The chain's CDR3 is CASSLAGGLINEQFF. The CDR3 nucleotides read TGTGCCAGCAGCTTGGCGGGGGGGCTGATCAATGAGCAGTTCTTC.

J is TRBJ1-1 and V is TRBV19; tentatively, D is TRBD1 (5 bases). Germline CDR1 and CDR2: LNHDA and SQIVND (reference sequence). The CDR3 totals 15 residues. V was cut by 10 bases and J by 1 base, with 19 bases left in between. The CDR3 nucleotides read TGTGCCACTATAACGACGGGACGGCGGAACACTGAAGCTTTCTTT. Protein: CATITTGRRNTEAFF.

This chain joins TRBV6-2 or TRBV6-3 and TRBJ1-4; D might be TRBD1 (5 bases). The CDR3 extends over 18 amino acids. Germline-derived CDR1 and CDR2 are MNHEY and SVGEGT. The V and J ends lost 0 bases and 6 bases respectively, with 20 bases between them. CDR3 coding DNA: TGTGCCAGCAGTTACTCGAGGGGATACAGGCGAATAGATGAAAAACTGTTTTTT. It encodes CASSYSRGYRRIDEKLFF.

The chain uses TRBV7-2 and TRBJ2-2; no clear D. Germline V CDR1 and CDR2: SGHTA, FQGNSA. Trimming pared 1 base from V and 7 bases from J, leaving 7 bases between. The length of the CDR3 is 13 residues. For the CDR3, the DNA is TGTGCCAGCAGCTTAGGTGTTCACGGGGAGCTGTTTTTT. Translation gives CASSLGVHGELFF.

The CDR3 region is CASSMRGPGELFF. CDR3 nucleotides: TGTGCCAGCAGTATGAGGGGACCCGGGGAGCTGTTTTTT. The genes are TRBV6-5 and TRBJ2-2; possibly TRBD1 or TRBD2 for D (5 bases each). This CDR3 is 13 amino acids long. Germline V gene sequence: CDR1 MNHEY, CDR2 SVGAGI. V shed 5 bases and J shed 6 bases, with 10 bases lying between them.

The rearrangement uses TRBV19 and TRBJ1-5; no clear D. The CDR3 sequence is 15 residues long. V lost 5 bases to trimming and J lost 0 bases, with 11 bases between them. The V gene's germline CDR1 is LNHDA and CDR2 SQIVND (reference sequence). CDR3 DNA: TGTGCCAGTAGTTGGAGTCTATATAGCAATCAGCCCCAGCATTTT. Translation: CASSWSLYSNQPQHF.

The chain uses TRBV7-5 and TRBJ1-5; TRBD1, the table's D call, lacks a check against the DNA. TRBV7-5 is a listed pseudogene. The CDR3 spans 18 residues. The CDR3 region is CARSFSSSGTQVRKPQHF. CDR3 nucleotide sequence: TGTGCCAGAAGCTTCAGCTCATCCGGGACACAGGTTAGGAAGCCCCAGCATTTT.

This clone showed up just once. The gene calls are TRBV9 and TRBJ2-1; 7 bases map to TRBD1. Germline values: CDR1 SGDLS, CDR2 YYNGEE. V was pared by 3 bases and J by 4 bases, with 7 bases of the junction left unmatched. The CDR3 has 15 residues. CDR3 coding DNA: TGTGCCAGCAGCGGCCAGACAGGGTCTTACAATGAGCAGTTCTTC. The encoded protein is CASSGQTGSYNEQFF. The whole variable domain, filled in from reference TRBV9 and TRBJ2-1, reads DSGVTQTPKHLITATGQRVTLRCSPRSGDLSVYWYQQSLDQGLQFLIQYYNGEERAKGNILERFSAQQFPDLHSELNLSSLELGDSALYFCASSGQTGSYNEQFFGPGTRLTVL.

The CDR3 coding sequence is TGTGCCAGCAGTCCCGACAGGGGGCGGACCGGGGAGCTGTTTTTT. This gives the protein CASSPDRGRTGELFF. J is TRBJ2-2 and V is TRBV28, with 10 nucleotides matching TRBD1. CDR3 length: 15 residues. Trimming at V came to 5 bases and at J to 5 bases, leaving 5 bases not matched to a gene. In germline, CDR1 is MDHEN, CDR2 SYDVKM.

V usage is TRBV5-6 and J usage is TRBJ1-6; D might be TRBD1 (6 bases). The CDR3 totals 18 residues. The germline V gene has CDR1 SGHDT and CDR2 YYEEEE. With 4 bases removed from V and 0 bases from J, the gap between germline ends came to 17 bases. This CDR3 reads CASSMDGQTSSYNSPLHF. The CDR3 DNA reads as TGTGCCAGCAGCATGGACGGACAGACGAGCTCCTATAATTCACCCCTCCACTTT.

This chain joins TRBV7-8 and TRBJ1-5; D may be TRBD1 (6 bases). Germline CDR1 SGHVS, CDR2 FQNEAQ. The length of the CDR3 is 15 residues. V dropped 6 bases and J dropped 0 bases, with 12 bases sitting between them. CDR3 nucleotides: TGTGCCAGCAGTAAGGGGGGATATAGCAATCAGCCCCAGCATTTT. Its translation: CASSKGGYSNQPQHF.

The rearrangement joins TRBV5-1 to TRBJ2-2; D call uncertain. The CDR3 is 15 amino acids. The germline V gene encodes CDR1 SGHRS and CDR2 YFSETQ. The V gene lost 0 bases and the J gene lost 1 base, with 7 bases spanning the gap. DNA of the CDR3: TGCGCCAGCAGCTTGGCCACACAGAACACCGGGGAGCTGTTTTTT. This gives the protein CASSLATQNTGELFF. The whole variable domain, remainder taken from reference TRBV5-1 and TRBJ2-2, is KAGVTQTPRYLIKTRGQQVTLSCSPISGHRSVSWYQQTPGQGLQFLFEYFSETQRNKGNFPGRFSGRQFSNSRSEMNVSTLELGDSALYLCASSLATQNTGELFFGEGSRLTVL.

This chain connects TRBV5-1 to TRBJ2-7; D is possibly TRBD1 or TRBD2 (5 bases each). The germline V gene encodes CDR1 SGHRS and CDR2 YFSETQ. The germline V and J ends were trimmed by 2 bases and 3 bases, with 12 bases remaining between them. The CDR3 loop spans 14 amino acids. The DNA for the CDR3 is TGCGCCAGCAGCTTAGGGGACGCAAACTACGAGCAGTACTTC. Residues: CASSLGDANYEQYF.

This clone has just a few counts. The CDR3 sequence is CASSSRDSGNTIYF. The CDR3 nucleotides are TGTGCCAGCAGCTCCAGGGACTCTGGAAACACCATATATTTT. The chain combines TRBV5-6 with TRBJ1-3, with a possible D match to TRBD1 (5 bases). V was trimmed by 3 bases and J by 0 bases, leaving 7 bases between them. Germline V CDR1 and CDR2: SGHDT, YYEEEE. The CDR3 runs to 14 residues.